Following are 18 T cell receptor beta chains from one sample sequenced in a study of blood T cell repertoires in COVID-19. The assay was immunoSEQ multiplex PCR, and TCRdb's table has in-frame clones only and misses some. The table includes roughly 140,000 clones, approximately 85% detected once. Sequencing input: peripheral blood. The receptors shown here come from a man between 65 and 79 years old with acute or convalescent COVID-19.

CDR3 sequence (DNA): TGTGCCAGCAGTTACGACAGGGAATACGAGCAGTACTTC. Residues: CASSYDREYEQYF. This chain connects TRBV6-5 to TRBJ2-7; TRBD1 matches 7 bases. The J segment lost 4 bases and the V segment lost 2 bases, leaving 2 bases of the junction unmatched. The CDR3 loop spans 13 amino acids. In germline, CDR1 is MNHEY, CDR2 SVGAGI.

Notes on this clone: The sample carries other DNA sequences with the same CDR3. The chain has TRBV28 and TRBJ1-2; TRBD1 matches 12 bases. This CDR3 has 15 residues. V shed 5 bases and J 2 bases; nucleotides not matched to a gene: 3. Germline-derived CDR1 and CDR2 are MDHEN and SYDVKM. CDR3 nucleotides: TGTGCCAGCAGTCCCGGGACAGGGGGCAACTATGGCTACACCTTC. Residues: CASSPGTGGNYGYTF.

This clone has a handful of counts. This specimen includes other DNA sequences encoding the same CDR3. V gene TRBV3-1 (or the pseudogene TRBV3-2) combines with J gene TRBJ2-5; D might be TRBD2 (6 bases). The CDR3 loop spans 14 amino acids. CDR1 and CDR2 (germline): LGHDT, YNNKEL (reference sequence). Trimming pared 0 bases from V and 5 bases from J, leaving 10 bases between. CDR3 residues: CASSQDTSGETQYF. In nucleotides, the CDR3 is TGTGCCAGCAGCCAAGATACCAGCGGGGAGACCCAGTACTTC.

CDR3 protein: CASSEMGGSGTYNEQFF. The CDR3 DNA reads TGCGCCAGCAGTGAGATGGGTGGTAGCGGAACCTACAATGAGCAGTTCTTC. The chain joins TRBV10-1 to TRBJ2-1, with D perhaps matching TRBD2 (6 bases). The germline CDR1 and CDR2 sequences are WNHNN and SYGVQD (reference sequence). The CDR3 spans 17 residues. V gave up 2 bases and J gave up 2 bases, with 16 bases separating them.

The chain is built from TRBV3-1 (or the pseudogene TRBV3-2) and TRBJ2-5; possible D gene TRBD1, 6 bases. The V end was cut by 4 bases, the J end by 2 bases, with 17 bases between. This CDR3 contains 16 residues. Germline CDR1 LGHDT, CDR2 YNNKEL (reference sequence). The CDR3, as DNA: TGTGCCAGCAGCCCGCTTGCCGGACAGAGACAAGAGACCCAGTACTTC. It specifies CASSPLAGQRQETQYF.

Only a few counts were recorded for this clone. At the DNA level, this CDR3 is encoded by other sequences in the same sample as well. The CDR3 sequence: CASSLIGQGNTEAFF. The DNA for the CDR3 is TGCGCCAGCAGCTTAATTGGGCAGGGGAACACTGAAGCTTTCTTT. V gene TRBV5-1 combines with J gene TRBJ1-1, with D perhaps matching TRBD1 (5 bases). Germline-derived CDR1 and CDR2 are SGHRS and YFSETQ. The CDR3 contains 15 residues. The V end lost 2 bases, the J end lost 1 base, and 12 bases lay between the germline ends.

This chain connects TRBV24-1 to TRBJ2-1, with TRBD1 identical over 8 bases. Per germline, CDR1 KGHDR and CDR2 SFDVKD. The V segment lost 4 bases and the J segment 7 bases; nucleotides outside the gene matches: 8. The length of the CDR3 is 15 residues. CDR3 protein: CATSDPGQVGNEQFF. The CDR3, as DNA: TGTGCCACCAGTGACCCGGGACAGGTCGGGAATGAGCAGTTCTTC.

The chain links TRBV27 to TRBJ2-5, with 7 bases matching TRBD1. The CDR3 has 13 amino acids. Germline CDR1 MNHEY, CDR2 SMNVEV (reference sequence). V was clipped by 6 bases and J by 6 bases; unmatched bases: 7. The CDR3 reads CASRTGAVQTQYF. The CDR3 DNA reads as TGTGCCAGCAGAACAGGGGCGGTCCAGACCCAGTACTTC.

The chain uses TRBV9 and TRBJ2-5, with 8 bases that match TRBD1. V shed 0 bases, J shed 5 bases, and the junction held 9 bases outside the gene matches. Per the germline V gene, CDR1 is SGDLS and CDR2 is YYNGEE. The length of the CDR3 is 16 residues. The CDR3 coding sequence is TGTGCCAGCAGCGTAGACGCCAGGGGGCTAGAGGAGACCCAGTACTTC. Its translation: CASSVDARGLEETQYF.

The genes are TRBV5-1 and TRBJ2-1, with 9 bases lining up with TRBD1. Germline CDR1 reads SGHRS; CDR2 reads YFSETQ. The CDR3 spans 14 residues. The junction had 4 bases not matched to a gene; V was cut back by 6 bases and J by 3 bases. The CDR3 loop is CASKTGQGYNEQFF. CDR3 DNA sequence: TGCGCCAGCAAAACGGGACAGGGCTACAATGAGCAGTTCTTC.

This chain uses TRBV5-1 with TRBJ2-3, with 7 positions matching TRBD1. J gave up 0 bases and V 5 bases, and 9 bases lay outside the gene matches. The CDR3 contains 16 residues. Germline CDR1 is SGHRS and CDR2 is YFSETQ. The CDR3, as DNA: TGCGCCAGCAGAAAGACGGACAGGACAAGCACAGATACGCAGTATTTT. Translated, it gives CASRKTDRTSTDTQYF. The full variable domain, with the rest looked up from reference TRBV5-1 and TRBJ2-3, is KAGVTQTPRYLIKTRGQQVTLSCSPISGHRSVSWYQQTPGQGLQFLFEYFSETQRNKGNFPGRFSGRQFSNSRSEMNVSTLELGDSALYLCASRKTDRTSTDTQYFGPGTRLTVL.

The chain links TRBV19 to TRBJ1-5, with TRBD1 matching over 8 bases. The CDR3 runs 14 residues. Unmatched junction bases numbered 2, after V lost 5 bases and J lost 2 bases. Looked up from germline, CDR1 is LNHDA and CDR2 is SQIVND (reference sequence). In nucleotides, the CDR3 is TGTGCCAGTAGTCAGGGGGCAGGCAATCAGCCCCAGCATTTT. Translation gives CASSQGAGNQPQHF.

The rearrangement uses TRBV5-6 and TRBJ2-5; 10 bases fit TRBD2. V was pared by 6 bases and J by 3 bases, with 11 bases of the junction left unmatched. Germline CDR1 and CDR2: SGHDT and YYEEEE. The CDR3 totals 16 residues. This chain's CDR3 is CASTLRLAGYKETQYF. In DNA form, the CDR3 reads TGTGCCAGCACCCTCCGACTAGCGGGCTATAAAGAGACCCAGTACTTC.

The chain links TRBV10-1 to TRBJ1-4; the match to TRBD1 covers 7 bases. CDR1 is WNHNN and CDR2 is SYGVQD in the germline V gene (reference sequence). J gave up 6 bases and V 6 bases, and 7 bases lay outside the gene matches. The CDR3 covers 14 residues. CDR3 protein: CASSTGTVDEKLFF. DNA for the CDR3: TGCGCCAGCAGCACCGGGACAGTCGATGAAAAACTGTTTTTT.

This rearrangement joins TRBV19 to TRBJ2-2, with 10 bases fitting TRBD2. The germline V gene encodes CDR1 LNHDA and CDR2 SQIVND (reference sequence). The V gene end was trimmed by 5 bases and the J gene end by 4 bases; junction bases not matched to a gene: 19. The CDR3 has 20 residues. CDR3 in DNA: TGTGCCAGTAGTTCCCGCAATGGGGGTACAGCGGGAGGGAGCACCGGGGAGCTGTTTTTT. Its translation: CASSSRNGGTAGGSTGELFF.

CDR3 nucleotide sequence: TGTGCCAGCCAATGGACACACACAGATACGCAGTATTTT. It translates to CASQWTHTDTQYF. The genes are TRBV18 and TRBJ2-3; D is perhaps TRBD1 (5 bases). The V and J ends lost 8 bases and 2 bases respectively, with 11 bases between them. This CDR3 is 13 amino acids long. CDR1 and CDR2 (germline): KGHSH, LQKENI.

This chain connects TRBV4-1 to TRBJ1-5; D might be TRBD1 (5 bases). The CDR3 consists of 19 residues. Germline V gene lookup returns CDR1 MGHRA and CDR2 YSYEKL. The germline V and J ends were trimmed by 3 bases and 1 base, with 22 bases remaining between them. DNA of the CDR3: TGCGCCAGCAGCCAGGAGTGGGTTCAGGGAGGGTTGAGCAATCAGCCCCAGCATTTT. Amino acid sequence: CASSQEWVQGGLSNQPQHF.

The sample holds a few counts of this clone. At the DNA level, this CDR3 is encoded by other sequences in the same sample as well. The chain has TRBV12-5 and TRBJ2-7; TRBD1 is a possible D gene (5 bases). V shed 3 bases and J shed 1 base, with 13 bases lying between them. The CDR3 runs to 15 residues. From germline, CDR1 is LGHNT and CDR2 FRNRAP. CDR3 amino acids: CASGLVQVASYEQYF. CDR3 sequence (DNA): TGTGCTAGTGGTTTAGTACAGGTTGCATCCTACGAGCAGTACTTC. Full variable domain (outside the CDR3, taken from reference TRBV12-5 and TRBJ2-7): DARVTQTPRHKVTEMGQEVTMRCQPILGHNTVFWYRQTMMQGLELLAYFRNRAPLDDSGMPKDRFSAEMPDATLATLKIQPSEPRDSAVYFCASGLVQVASYEQYFGPGTRLTVT.